This T cell receptor beta chain is drawn from a study of shared clonotypes between healthy human individuals. General study findings and limits: Non-shared clonotypes were found to have lower generation probabilities than the clonotypes that were shared by all four of the sorted-subset donors. Sharing of clonotypes among donors was expected to vary with sequencing depth. Naive CD4 clonotypes overlapped across several donors at roughly 5.1%.

Note on this clone: Its antigen is not known.

Using immunoSEQ multiplex PCR, the repertoire was profiled, and TCRdb retains in-frame clones only, with some absent. The sample contains around 2.5 million clones, approximately 93% of which appear only once. This receptor was obtained from a man between 18 and 29 years old in good health. Some clones in this sample may be carry-over from other donors' samples. Sequencing input: naive CD4+ T cells from PBMCs. Regarding subset: CD45RA+ positively selected.

Here the CDR3 reads CAWRSWTGPWGYGYTF. The CDR3 DNA follows: TGTGCCTGGAGGTCATGGACGGGCCCATGGGGCTATGGCTACACCTTC. The chain combines TRBV30 with TRBJ1-2; D is ambiguous. Germline-derived CDR1 and CDR2 are GTSNPN and SVGIG (reference sequence). V was pared by 3 bases and J by 4 bases, with 21 bases between. The CDR3 sequence is 16 residues long.